The sequence of this T cell receptor beta chain was determined in a study of regulatory T cells in long-lasting Graves disease. Arm-PCR with iRepertoire HTBI primers amplified the CDR3 regions for these TCR beta libraries. TCRdb ran MiXCR on the multiplex PCR reads and lists one entry per CDR3 protein. Of some 200,000 distinct CDR3 sequences in the sample, approximately 18% were seen once. Described time point: newly diagnosed GD, antithyroid drugs for less than 3 months. Scientists built the TCR library using RNA that was extracted from PBMCs. This CDR3 spans 14 amino acids. Per the germline V gene, CDR1 is LNHDA and CDR2 is SQIVND (reference sequence). The V and J ends lost 7 bases and 2 bases, in that order; junction bases with no gene match: 6. Study conclusions and caveats: Repertoires from persistent disease leaned toward TRBV28, TRBJ1-2 and TRBJ2-5.

In its sample, this clonotype was seen many times. Its antigen is currently unknown. The same data also contributed to another study, on T cells in Graves' hyperthyroidism and ophthalmopathy.

This clonotype was obtained from a woman aged 30 to 39 with Graves disease. The rearrangement uses TRBV19 and TRBJ2-5; TRBD2 matches 8 bases. Sequencing was performed on peripheral blood mononuclear cells (PBMCs), taken at new diagnosis, from a patient treated with antithyroid drugs. CDR3 DNA: TGTGCCAGTACTCCGACTAGCGCGCAAGAGACCCAGTACTTC. Its translation is CASTPTSAQETQYF.